These 5 T cell receptor beta chains came from one sample sequenced in a study of T-cell reconstitution after alpha-beta-depleted transplantation in children (TCRdb year 2016). The library relied on PCR. Instrument on record: Illumina HiSeq 2500. TCR libraries were prepared with molecular barcoding, using unique molecular identifiers to normalize TCRbeta repertoire quantification. In TCRdb, the public reads were trimmed at Q25 with fastp and aligned with MiXCR, with productive beta chains retained. Each CDR3 protein appears once, grouped with its most common genes and DNA. Recorded for this sample are about 980,000 distinct CDR3 sequences; about 31% of them occurred a single time. The ten most abundant clones make up roughly 27% of the sample. The label giving this sample's treatment or condition can be read as: allogeneic hematopoietic cell transplantation with graft depleted of TCRalphabeta T cells and CD19 B cells.

Sequencing used PBMCs, mostly from graft donor cells, obtained 360 days after TCRalphabeta/CD19-depleted stem cell transplant. The receptor set was obtained from a boy less than two years old who had a stem cell transplant for SCID, so the T cells may come from the graft donor.

This clonotype is a singleton in its sample. The gene calls are TRBV11-2 and TRBJ1-5; TRBD1 matches 8 bases. Germline V lookup: CDR1 SGHAT, CDR2 FQNNGV. This CDR3 contains 16 residues. V lost 4 bases and J lost 0; bases outside the gene matches: 5. CDR3 DNA sequence: TGTGCCAGCAGCTACAGGGGGTGGGATAGCAATCAGCCCCAGCATTTT. Its protein product is CASSYRGWDSNQPQHF.

The rearrangement joins TRBV20-1 to TRBJ1-2, with D possibly matching TRBD1 (6 bases). Germline V gives CDR1 DFQATT, CDR2 SNEGSKA (reference sequence). The CDR3 is 17 residues long. V lost 0 bases, J lost 2 bases, and 19 bases lay in between. This chain's CDR3 is CSARDSGGPGKNYGYTF. DNA of the CDR3: TGCAGTGCTAGAGACTCGGGGGGGCCAGGGAAGAACTATGGCTACACCTTC.

The J gene is TRBJ1-4, the V gene TRBV10-3; a possible D gene is TRBD1 (5 bases). Deletions cut 3 bases from V and 5 bases from J, with 16 bases between. Germline values: CDR1 ENHRY, CDR2 SYGVKD. This CDR3 spans 16 amino acids. The CDR3 nucleotides are TGTGCCATCAGTGACGGTGCGGGGGGAGTAAATGAAAAACTGTTTTTT. It translates to CAISDGAGGVNEKLFF.

V is TRBV4-2 and J is TRBJ2-6; unclear D gene. Germline V CDR1 and CDR2: LGHNA, YNFKEQ. This CDR3 contains 20 residues. V dropped 1 base and J dropped 0 bases, with 19 bases sitting between them. The CDR3 reads CASSQVKGSDLRSGANVLTF. The CDR3 region has the DNA TGTGCCAGCAGCCAAGTTAAGGGTTCGGACCTCCGCTCTGGGGCCAACGTCCTGACTTTC.

This chain joins TRBV5-1 and TRBJ2-3; D is perhaps TRBD2 (6 bases). V lost 2 bases to trimming and J lost 4 bases, with 14 bases between them. This CDR3 is built from 15 residues. Germline V CDR1 and CDR2: SGHRS, YFSETQ. The CDR3 loop reads CASSFGPGDPDTQYF. The CDR3 nucleotides read TGCGCCAGCAGCTTCGGACCGGGGGACCCAGATACGCAGTATTTT.